These T cell receptor beta chains were read from a single sample in a study of CD8+CD57+ T cells in acquired aplastic anemia. Each CDR3 protein gets one entry after TCRdb re-called the reads with MiXCR. The sample yields 110,000 or so distinct CDR3 sequences, around 49% seen once. Sequenced sample: sorted CD4+, CD8+, or CD8+CD57+ T cells (not recorded which) from PBMCs. The receptors come from a human donor in good health, serving as a control. Both conserved end residues are part of each CDR3. A D gene is named only where the DNA matches it firmly. Rows may omit the clone size; those that give it use once, few, many or a size class.

clone_size: many; v_call: TRBV7-6; j_call: TRBJ2-1; d_call: TRBD2; cdr3_nt: TGTGCCAGCAGCTTAGTTAGCGGGGGGGCCTCATTTGACTACAATGAGCAGTTCTTC; cdr3_aa: CASSLVSGGASFDYNEQFF
clone_size: -; v_call: TRBV19; j_call: TRBJ1-1; d_call: -; cdr3_nt: TGTGCCAGTACGGGCGACGTACTGAACACTGAAGCTTTCTTT; cdr3_aa: CASTGDVLNTEAFF
clone_size: -; v_call: TRBV25-1; j_call: TRBJ2-7; d_call: -; cdr3_nt: TGTGCCAGCAGTGGGGGGGAAAGTTCCTACGAGCAGTACTTC; cdr3_aa: CASSGGESSYEQYF
clone_size: once; v_call: TRBV20-1; j_call: TRBJ2-1; d_call: -; cdr3_nt: TGCAGTGCAACCCATGAAAATTACAATGAGCAGTTCTTC; cdr3_aa: CSATHENYNEQFF
clone_size: many; v_call: TRBV6-2/TRBV6-3; j_call: TRBJ2-7; d_call: -; cdr3_nt: TGTGCCAGCAGTTACAAGGATGGGAGCTCCTACGAGCAGTACTTC; cdr3_aa: CASSYKDGSSYEQYF
clone_size: -; v_call: TRBV20-1; j_call: TRBJ1-1; d_call: TRBD1; cdr3_nt: TGCAGTGTTAGCCCCGGGACAGGGTCCCTGCTGAAAGCTTTCTTC; cdr3_aa: CSVSPGTGSLLKAFF
clone_size: many; v_call: TRBV13; j_call: TRBJ2-5; d_call: TRBD1; cdr3_nt: TGTGCCAGCAGCAAGGGACAGTACCAAGAGACCCAGTACTTC; cdr3_aa: CASSKGQYQETQYF
clone_size: many; v_call: TRBV13; j_call: TRBJ2-7; d_call: -; cdr3_nt: TGTGCCAGCAGCCCCCGGGGTAGCGCGGGGTCCTACGAGCAGTACTTC; cdr3_aa: CASSPRGSAGSYEQYF
clone_size: many; v_call: TRBV7-2; j_call: TRBJ2-1; d_call: TRBD1; cdr3_nt: TGTGCCAGCAGTCCCGGGACAGGGGAGTACAATGAGCAGTTCTTC; cdr3_aa: CASSPGTGEYNEQFF
clone_size: -; v_call: TRBV20-1; j_call: TRBJ1-5; d_call: TRBD1; cdr3_nt: TGCAGTGCTATGGATTACGGACAGGGAAATCAGCCCCAGCATTTT; cdr3_aa: CSAMDYGQGNQPQHF
clone_size: medium-sized; v_call: TRBV29-1; j_call: TRBJ2-5; d_call: TRBD2; cdr3_nt: TGCAGCGTTGAGCTAGCGGGGGGGCCGGAGACCCAGTACTTC; cdr3_aa: CSVELAGGPETQYF
clone_size: few; v_call: TRBV25-1; j_call: TRBJ2-7; d_call: -; cdr3_nt: TGTGCCAGCAGTGCCTGGGGCCGGGGAAACTACGAGCAGTACTTC; cdr3_aa: CASSAWGRGNYEQYF
clone_size: -; v_call: TRBV25-1; j_call: TRBJ2-5; d_call: -; cdr3_nt: TGTGCCAGCAGTGAGGTGGAGGTCCAAGAGACCCAGTACTTC; cdr3_aa: CASSEVEVQETQYF
clone_size: -; v_call: TRBV10-2; j_call: TRBJ2-7; d_call: TRBD2; cdr3_nt: TGCGCCAGCAGTGCCCCACTAGCGGGGAGCTACGAGCAGTACTTC; cdr3_aa: CASSAPLAGSYEQYF
clone_size: -; v_call: TRBV5-1; j_call: TRBJ1-1; d_call: -; cdr3_nt: TGCGCCAGCAGCTTGTCAGGGTTGAACACTGAAGCTTTCTTT; cdr3_aa: CASSLSGLNTEAFF
clone_size: -; v_call: TRBV4-3; j_call: TRBJ1-4; d_call: -; cdr3_nt: TGCGCCAGCAGCCAAGAGGCCCCGACAGCCATAAATGAAAAACTGTTTTTT; cdr3_aa: CASSQEAPTAINEKLFF
clone_size: -; v_call: TRBV10-2; j_call: TRBJ2-7; d_call: TRBD2; cdr3_nt: TGCGCCAGCAGTTCTAGCGGTGGGGGGTACGAGCAGTACTTC; cdr3_aa: CASSSSGGGYEQYF
clone_size: -; v_call: TRBV7-8; j_call: TRBJ1-2; d_call: TRBD1; cdr3_nt: TGTGCCAGCAGCTTAGCTTGGGACAGAGGGAACTATGGCTACACCTTC; cdr3_aa: CASSLAWDRGNYGYTF
clone_size: -; v_call: TRBV20-1; j_call: TRBJ2-7; d_call: -; cdr3_nt: TGCAGTGCTACCGGGACCCAAGGGGAGCAGTACTTC; cdr3_aa: CSATGTQGEQYF
clone_size: -; v_call: TRBV25-1; j_call: TRBJ2-7; d_call: -; cdr3_nt: TGTGCCAGCAGCCTCGGGGGGGGCAGGGGGATCGAAAACGAGCAGTACTTC; cdr3_aa: CASSLGGGRGIENEQYF
clone_size: many; v_call: TRBV7-6; j_call: TRBJ2-7; d_call: -; cdr3_nt: TGTGCCAGCAGCTTATCGGGTATGGGGGAGCAGTACTTC; cdr3_aa: CASSLSGMGEQYF
clone_size: -; v_call: TRBV6-5; j_call: TRBJ1-2; d_call: -; cdr3_nt: TGTGCCAGCAGTTATACCCAGGGGGGCTACACCTTC; cdr3_aa: CASSYTQGGYTF
clone_size: many; v_call: TRBV11-1; j_call: TRBJ2-7; d_call: -; cdr3_nt: TGTGCCAGCAGCTTAGCGCCTCCAGAACACTCCTACGAGCAGTACTTC; cdr3_aa: CASSLAPPEHSYEQYF
clone_size: many; v_call: TRBV6-6; j_call: TRBJ2-7; d_call: -; cdr3_nt: TGTGCCAGCAGTTACGCGAGGGGACGCAGCTACGAGCAGTACTTC; cdr3_aa: CASSYARGRSYEQYF
clone_size: -; v_call: TRBV30; j_call: TRBJ1-1; d_call: TRBD1; cdr3_nt: TGTGCCTGGAGTATCGACAGGGAAAATTGGGGCACTGAAGCTTTCTTT; cdr3_aa: CAWSIDRENWGTEAFF
clone_size: many; v_call: TRBV29-1; j_call: TRBJ1-2; d_call: TRBD1; cdr3_nt: TGCAGCGTTCTCCTGGGGACAGGCCCTGACTATGGCTACACCTTC; cdr3_aa: CSVLLGTGPDYGYTF
clone_size: many; v_call: TRBV10-3; j_call: TRBJ2-1; d_call: TRBD1; cdr3_nt: TGTGCCATCGCAGACAGGGGGCCTCTCTACAATGAGCAGTTCTTC; cdr3_aa: CAIADRGPLYNEQFF
clone_size: many; v_call: TRBV7-6; j_call: TRBJ2-7; d_call: TRBD1; cdr3_nt: TGTGCCAGCAGCTTAGAGGGACAGGTCTCCTACGAGCAGTACTTC; cdr3_aa: CASSLEGQVSYEQYF
clone_size: few; v_call: TRBV30; j_call: TRBJ2-7; d_call: -; cdr3_nt: TGTGCCTGGGTCGAACCAGGGAGCACCTACGAGCAGTACTTC; cdr3_aa: CAWVEPGSTYEQYF
clone_size: -; v_call: TRBV10-1; j_call: TRBJ1-2; d_call: -; cdr3_nt: TGCGCCAGCAGAGGTATACGGGACGGACACTATGGCTACACCTTC; cdr3_aa: CASRGIRDGHYGYTF
clone_size: -; v_call: TRBV29-1; j_call: TRBJ1-2; d_call: TRBD1; cdr3_nt: TGCAGCGTTGACGGACAGGGTATTCATGGCTACACCTTC; cdr3_aa: CSVDGQGIHGYTF
clone_size: many; v_call: TRBV19; j_call: TRBJ2-2; d_call: TRBD2; cdr3_nt: TGTGCCACCATCCGTAGCGGGGCCACCGGGGAGCTGTTTTTT; cdr3_aa: CATIRSGATGELFF
clone_size: -; v_call: TRBV19; j_call: TRBJ2-7; d_call: -; cdr3_nt: TGTGCCAGTAGTAGGGCCGTACACTACGAGCAGTACTTC; cdr3_aa: CASSRAVHYEQYF
clone_size: -; v_call: TRBV10-2; j_call: TRBJ1-2; d_call: TRBD1; cdr3_nt: TGCGCCAGCAACGCTCGGACAGGGACAGGGGTCTATGGCTACACCTTT; cdr3_aa: CASNARTGTGVYGYTF
clone_size: many; v_call: TRBV15; j_call: TRBJ2-3; d_call: TRBD1; cdr3_nt: TGTGCCACCAGCAGACTTGGACAGGGCCCCGAGGAGACGCAGTATTTT; cdr3_aa: CATSRLGQGPEETQYF
clone_size: many; v_call: TRBV2; j_call: TRBJ2-5; d_call: -; cdr3_nt: TGTGCCAGCACTACAGGGCAGGAGACCCAGTACTTC; cdr3_aa: CASTTGQETQYF
clone_size: -; v_call: TRBV9; j_call: TRBJ1-3; d_call: TRBD1; cdr3_nt: TGTGCCAGCAGCGTAGATTCAGGGGGCGCCGGCACCATATATTTT; cdr3_aa: CASSVDSGGAGTIYF
clone_size: many; v_call: TRBV6-1; j_call: TRBJ1-1; d_call: -; cdr3_nt: TGTGCCAGCAGACGTTCGGGTGCCCTACTCACTGAAGCTTTCTTT; cdr3_aa: CASRRSGALLTEAFF
clone_size: -; v_call: TRBV25-1; j_call: TRBJ1-2; d_call: -; cdr3_nt: TGTGCCAGCAGTGAAGGGGGTATAAACTATGGCTACACCTTC; cdr3_aa: CASSEGGINYGYTF
clone_size: -; v_call: TRBV10-3; j_call: TRBJ1-1; d_call: -; cdr3_nt: TGTGCCATCAGTGAGTCGGCCGGAGTCAGACCGAACACTGAAGCTTTCTTT; cdr3_aa: CAISESAGVRPNTEAFF
clone_size: -; v_call: TRBV25-1; j_call: TRBJ1-2; d_call: -; cdr3_nt: TGTGCCAGCAGTGGCGCCAGGGCTAGCGGCTACACCTTC; cdr3_aa: CASSGARASGYTF
clone_size: -; v_call: TRBV12-3/TRBV12-4; j_call: TRBJ1-2; d_call: TRBD1; cdr3_nt: TGTGCCAGCAGCCTACAAACCGGGACAGGGCGCGTCTATATTGGCTACACCTTC; cdr3_aa: CASSLQTGTGRVYIGYTF
clone_size: -; v_call: TRBV27; j_call: TRBJ2-3; d_call: -; cdr3_nt: TGTGCCAGCAGTTTGTTCAGCACAGATACGCAGTATTTT; cdr3_aa: CASSLFSTDTQYF
clone_size: -; v_call: TRBV7-2; j_call: TRBJ1-2; d_call: TRBD1; cdr3_nt: TGTGCCAGCAGCTTACAGGTGGCAGGGGGTGGCTACACCTTC; cdr3_aa: CASSLQVAGGGYTF
clone_size: many; v_call: TRBV4-1; j_call: TRBJ1-5; d_call: -; cdr3_nt: TGCGCCAGCAGCCAAGAAAGGGGTAGTAGCAATCAGCCCCAGCATTTT; cdr3_aa: CASSQERGSSNQPQHF
clone_size: few; v_call: TRBV24-1; j_call: TRBJ2-2; d_call: -; cdr3_nt: TGTGCCACCAGTGGTAGCGTCGGGGCGAACACCGGGGAGCTGTTTTTT; cdr3_aa: CATSGSVGANTGELFF
clone_size: -; v_call: TRBV10-3; j_call: TRBJ1-6; d_call: -; cdr3_nt: TGTGCCACCCAGGGTAGAGTCGATAATTCACCCCTCCACTTT; cdr3_aa: CATQGRVDNSPLHF
clone_size: -; v_call: TRBV20-1; j_call: TRBJ2-7; d_call: -; cdr3_nt: TGCAGTGCTAGAGCGGGGGAATGGGACAGTGCCTACGAGCAGTACTTC; cdr3_aa: CSARAGEWDSAYEQYF
clone_size: -; v_call: TRBV15; j_call: TRBJ1-5; d_call: TRBD1; cdr3_nt: TGTGCCACCAGCAGAGGACAGGGGAATCAGCCCCAGCATTTT; cdr3_aa: CATSRGQGNQPQHF
clone_size: few; v_call: TRBV30; j_call: TRBJ2-2; d_call: -; cdr3_nt: TGTGCCTGGGGCCGTGCTACCGGGGAGCTGTTTTTT; cdr3_aa: CAWGRATGELFF
clone_size: many; v_call: TRBV4-3; j_call: TRBJ2-7; d_call: -; cdr3_nt: TGCGCCAGCAGCCAAGATAGGGGGGGCGCCGAGCAGTACTTC; cdr3_aa: CASSQDRGGAEQYF
clone_size: few; v_call: TRBV10-3; j_call: TRBJ2-5; d_call: -; cdr3_nt: TGTGCCACTTCGGACCCGCAAGAGACCCAGTACTTC; cdr3_aa: CATSDPQETQYF
clone_size: many; v_call: TRBV7-8; j_call: TRBJ1-5; d_call: -; cdr3_nt: TGTGCCAGCAGCTTAGGGACAGATAGCAATCAGCCCCAGCATTTT; cdr3_aa: CASSLGTDSNQPQHF